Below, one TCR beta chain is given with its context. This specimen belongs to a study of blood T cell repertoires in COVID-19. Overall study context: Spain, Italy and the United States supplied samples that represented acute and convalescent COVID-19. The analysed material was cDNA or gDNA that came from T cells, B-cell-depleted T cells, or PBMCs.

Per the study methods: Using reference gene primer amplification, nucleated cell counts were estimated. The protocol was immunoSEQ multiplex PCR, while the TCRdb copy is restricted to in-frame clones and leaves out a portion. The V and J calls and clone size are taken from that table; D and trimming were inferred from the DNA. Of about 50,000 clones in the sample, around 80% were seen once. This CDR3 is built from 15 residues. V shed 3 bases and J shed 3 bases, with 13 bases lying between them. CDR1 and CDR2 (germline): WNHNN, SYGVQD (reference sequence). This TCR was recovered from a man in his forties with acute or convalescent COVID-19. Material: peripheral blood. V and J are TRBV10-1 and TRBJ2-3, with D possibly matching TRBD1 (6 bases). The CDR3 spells CASSDHRVMTDTQYF. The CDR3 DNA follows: TGCGCCAGCAGTGACCACAGGGTCATGACAGATACGCAGTATTTT.